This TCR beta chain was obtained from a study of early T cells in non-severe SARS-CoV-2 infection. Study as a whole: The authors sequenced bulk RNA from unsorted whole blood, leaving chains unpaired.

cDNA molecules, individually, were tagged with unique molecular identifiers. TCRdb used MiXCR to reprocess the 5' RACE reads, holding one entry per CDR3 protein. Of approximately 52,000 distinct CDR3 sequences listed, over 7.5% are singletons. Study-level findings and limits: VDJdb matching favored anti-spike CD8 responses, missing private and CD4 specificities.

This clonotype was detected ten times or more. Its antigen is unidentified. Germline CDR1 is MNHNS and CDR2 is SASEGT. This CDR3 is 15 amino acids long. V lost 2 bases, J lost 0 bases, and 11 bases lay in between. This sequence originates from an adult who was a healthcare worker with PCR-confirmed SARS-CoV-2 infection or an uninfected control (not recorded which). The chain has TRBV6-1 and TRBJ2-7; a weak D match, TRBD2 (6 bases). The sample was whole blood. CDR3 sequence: CASSETRGTSYEQYF. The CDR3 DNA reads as TGTGCCAGCAGTGAAACGCGGGGCACCTCCTACGAGCAGTACTTC.